This record concerns one T cell receptor beta chain sequence. This specimen belongs to a study of Ad26.COV2.S vaccination and SARS-CoV-2 variants. TCRdb's copy holds only in-frame clones and misses some; the assay was immunoSEQ multiplex PCR. The table lists approximately 300,000 clones, about 86% of them singletons. The CDR3 consists of 16 residues. V shed 0 bases and J 7 bases; nucleotides not matched to a gene: 11. In germline, CDR1 is SGHNT, CDR2 YYREEE (reference sequence). Regarding treatment: about 20 received Ad26.COV2.S at low or high dose, single or two shots; 5 received placebo; per-sample allocation not given. Sample collection was performed on day 63 after the first vaccine or placebo injection. An 18-55-year-old adult in Boston served as donor.

This specimen was peripheral blood, taken in a trial of Ad26.COV2.S vaccine versus placebo. The TCR was taken from a person between 18 and 60 years old who received the Ad26.COV2.S COVID-19 vaccine or a placebo. The rearrangement joins TRBV5-4 to TRBJ2-7; 9 nucleotides match TRBD1. DNA of the CDR3: TGTGCCAGCAGCTTGGGGGGACAGGGAGAAAGTAGAGAGCAGTACTTC. Encoded protein: CASSLGGQGESREQYF.